This note documents a single TCR beta chain sequence. This entry belongs to a study of cytotoxic CD8 clonotypes in ibrutinib-treated CLL. CDR1 is SEHNR, CDR2 FQNEAQ, per germline (reference sequence). Trimming took 2 bases from V and 5 from J; bases not matched to a gene: 15. The CDR3 covers 18 residues. Assay: immunoSEQ multiplex PCR; the TCRdb copy retains only in-frame clones and omits some. Found here are about 160,000 clones, around 84% of them singletons; the top ten hold roughly 2%. Genomic DNA in a quantity of approximately 1.8 micrograms was derived from cryopreserved PBMCs for TCR beta libraries.

V gene TRBV7-9 combines with J gene TRBJ2-1, with 7 positions matching TRBD1. The sequence was obtained from a human donor with chronic lymphocytic leukemia. The source material was PBMCs, sampled after 12 months of ibrutinib treatment. This CDR3 reads CASSLRAIPGQTDNEQFF. For the CDR3, the DNA is TGTGCCAGCAGCTTAAGGGCTATTCCGGGACAGACGGACAATGAGCAGTTCTTC.